This paragraph reports one T cell receptor beta chain. The antigen it binds to is not known. Per-base qualities were not stored, and no clone one base away is much larger. Library prep was done by the immunoSEQ multiplex PCR assay. TCRdb retrieved this table from immuneACCESS and kept in-frame rearrangements only. Not all clones are present; in checked studies, unresolved V genes account for under half, and no reason is known for the remainder. The sample table lists around 69,000 clones, just over 90% of them with a count of one. The leading ten clones occupy about 1.2% of the sample. The germline V gene yields SGDLS for CDR1 and YYNGEE for CDR2. The CDR3 holds 19 amino acids from the cysteine to the phenylalanine. The retained sequence is limited to the CDR3, 57 bases, with the frame set at the first base. For this chain, trimming is 4 bases at the V end and 2 bases at the J end, and the number of junction bases without a gene match is 11.

This sample stems from a study of T cell changes during pregnancy in multiple sclerosis (dated 2019 in TCRdb). For context, the study as a whole: The study examined how the T cell repertoire changed over the course of pregnancy in women with multiple sclerosis.

Here the chain combines TRBV9 and TRBJ2-3; 15 bases in between match TRBD2. The sample in question was peripheral blood, obtained in the third trimester of pregnancy. This clonotype originated in a female donor with multiple sclerosis, enrolled in a pregnancy study. The CDR3 sequence is CASSPRSWTSGRATDTQYF. The DNA sequence reads TGTGCCAGCAGCCCACGCAGCTGGACTAGCGGGAGGGCCACAGATACGCAGTATTTT.